The 8 T cell receptor beta chains below were found in one sample sequenced in a study of blood T cells in healthy people across ages. Primed by a sample-barcoded 5' primer and a J-beta primer mix, a second PCR proceeded for about 6 to 12 cycles. TCRdb analysed the 5' RACE reads with MiXCR anew, one entry per CDR3 protein. Counted here are 800,000 or so distinct CDR3 sequences, around 68% occurring once; the ten biggest clones make up roughly 26%. Sample: blood. The source is a man aged 25-40 years in good health.

This clonotype was counted only a few times. The chain employs TRBV2 and TRBJ2-3, with 7 positions matching TRBD2. V lost 4 bases and J lost 1; bases outside the gene matches: 2. The CDR3 contains 14 residues. The germline gives CDR1 SNHLY, CDR2 FYNNEI. CDR3 bases: TGTGCCAGCAGTGTGGGGAGGGGCACAGATACGCAGTATTTT. It is translated as CASSVGRGTDTQYF.

This chain links TRBV4-1 with TRBJ2-1, with 12 bases lining up with TRBD2. Trimming at V came to 1 base and at J to 7 bases, leaving 5 bases not matched to a gene. CDR3 length: 16 amino acids. Germline V gene sequence: CDR1 MGHRA, CDR2 YSYEKL. CDR3 protein: CASSQVWTSGTNEQFF. CDR3 DNA sequence: TGCGCCAGCAGCCAAGTATGGACTAGCGGGACGAATGAGCAGTTCTTC.

This clonotype was observed many times. This chain uses TRBV20-1 with TRBJ1-4, with a possible D match to TRBD1 (5 bases). The germline gives CDR1 DFQATT, CDR2 SNEGSKA (reference sequence). V was cut by 5 bases and J by 0 bases, with 13 bases left in between. The CDR3 is 15 amino acids. The CDR3 coding sequence is TGCAGTGCTTTCCCCGGGGGATCAACTAATGAAAAACTGTTTTTT. Its protein is CSAFPGGSTNEKLFF.

Here the CDR3 reads CASSSGGSDTQYF. The CDR3 DNA sequence: TGTGCCAGCAGTTCGGGGGGGTCAGATACGCAGTATTTT. This rearrangement joins TRBV27 to TRBJ2-3; 8 nucleotides align to TRBD2. CDR1 is MNHEY, CDR2 SMNVEV, per germline (reference sequence). V lost 4 bases to trimming and J lost 4 bases; unmatched junction nucleotides: 1. The CDR3 loop spans 13 amino acids.

The chain uses TRBV28 and TRBJ2-5; D may match TRBD1 or TRBD2 (6 bases each). Germline V CDR1 and CDR2: MDHEN, SYDVKM. V was pared by 6 bases and J by 8 bases, with 19 bases between. This CDR3 has 14 amino acids. In DNA form, the CDR3 reads TGTGCCAGCAGGGGGGGCGTGGGGGTTGGTACCCAGTACTTC. As protein: CASRGGVGVGTQYF. Filled out from reference TRBV28 and TRBJ2-5, the complete variable domain reads DVKVTQSSRYLVKRTGEKVFLECVQDMDHENMFWYRQDPGLGLRLIYFSYDVKMKEKGDIPEGYSVSREKKERFSLILESASTNQTSMYLCASRGGVGVGTQYFGPGTRLLVL.

The V and J genes are TRBV7-3 and TRBJ2-1; the match to TRBD2 covers 10 bases. V lost 2 bases to trimming and J lost 8 bases; unmatched junction nucleotides: 6. Germline lookup yields CDR1 SGHTA and CDR2 FQGTGA. The CDR3 length is 15 residues. The CDR3 protein is CASSLDLAGAHEQFF. The CDR3 DNA sequence: TGTGCCAGCAGCTTAGATCTAGCGGGGGCCCATGAGCAGTTCTTC.

The chain couples TRBV15 to TRBJ2-7; no clear D. The germline gives CDR1 LNHNV, CDR2 YYDKDF (reference sequence). V dropped 2 bases and J dropped 0 bases, with 11 bases sitting between them. The CDR3 sequence is 15 residues long. CDR3 sequence reads: CATSRLPDTSYEQYF. The CDR3 DNA is TGTGCCACCAGCAGATTACCAGACACCTCCTACGAGCAGTACTTC.

There are a few counts of this clonotype. This rearrangement joins TRBV12-3 or TRBV12-4 to TRBJ1-5; 7 positions agree with TRBD1. With 6 bases clipped from V and 0 bases from J, the junction kept 5 bases outside the gene matches. This CDR3 has 15 amino acids. This CDR3 is CASRTGQLSNQPQHF. The CDR3 nucleotides read TGTGCCAGCAGGACGGGACAGCTTAGCAATCAGCCCCAGCATTTT.